The 30 T cell receptor beta chains below come from one sample, sequenced in a study of early T cells in non-severe SARS-CoV-2 infection. TCRdb reprocessed the 5' RACE reads via MiXCR and lists one record per CDR3 protein. The sample lists about 60,000 distinct CDR3 sequences; around 20% were seen once. The sample here was whole blood, taken at baseline. Receptors were obtained from an adult who was a healthcare worker with PCR-confirmed SARS-CoV-2 infection or an uninfected control (not recorded which).

This clonotype was seen a handful of times. The chain employs TRBV18 and TRBJ1-1; 10 nucleotides match TRBD1. CDR1 is KGHSH and CDR2 is LQKENI in the germline V gene. The junction had 3 bases not matched to a gene; V was cut back by 2 bases and J by 0 bases. The CDR3 spans 16 residues. The CDR3 nucleotides read TGTGCCAGCTCACCAGGGACAGGGGCCCTGAACACTGAAGCTTTCTTT. This translates into CASSPGTGALNTEAFF.

J is TRBJ2-7 and V is TRBV5-1; tentatively, D is TRBD1 (5 bases). CDR3 size: 12 residues. CDR1 and CDR2 (germline): SGHRS, YFSETQ. V lost 4 bases and J lost 6, with 11 bases in between. CDR3 bases: TGCGCCAGCAGCAAGGACAAGTCCGAGCAGTACTTC. Its protein is CASSKDKSEQYF.

The chain uses TRBV30 and TRBJ2-3, with 8 bases fitting TRBD2. Germline values: CDR1 GTSNPN, CDR2 SVGIG (reference sequence). The junction had 6 bases not matched to a gene; V was cut back by 2 bases and J by 5 bases. CDR3 length equals 14 residues. CDR3 amino acids: CAWSLGGAGDTQYF. In DNA form, the CDR3 reads TGTGCCTGGAGTCTCGGGGGGGCCGGAGATACGCAGTATTTT.

The table lists this clonotype with many counts. The genes are TRBV4-2 and TRBJ1-1, with D hard to call. Per the germline V gene, CDR1 is LGHNA and CDR2 is YNFKEQ. The CDR3 consists of 14 residues. V shed 0 bases and J shed 7 bases, with 12 bases lying between them. CDR3 in amino acids: CASSQENVGSEAFF. CDR3 DNA sequence: TGTGCCAGCAGCCAAGAGAATGTGGGCAGTGAAGCTTTCTTT.

This clonotype was found a few times. The chain couples TRBV4-1 to TRBJ1-2; TRBD1 is a possible D gene (5 bases). This CDR3 region has 14 residues. Trimming shortened V by 3 bases and J by 5 bases, and 13 bases separated the two germline ends. Germline V gene lookup returns CDR1 MGHRA and CDR2 YSYEKL. CDR3 residues: CASSQVDSPYGYTF. DNA of the CDR3: TGCGCCAGCAGCCAGGTCGACAGTCCGTATGGCTACACCTTC.

The rearrangement links TRBV7-9 to TRBJ2-5, with 8 bases matching TRBD2. The CDR3 has 16 amino acids. Germline loops: CDR1 SEHNR, CDR2 FQNEAQ (reference sequence). V lost 5 bases to trimming and J lost 1 base; unmatched junction nucleotides: 9. The CDR3 protein is CASSPTGGGIQETQYF. The CDR3 bases are TGTGCCAGCAGCCCGACTGGCGGGGGGATCCAAGAGACCCAGTACTTC. Variable domain in full (rest from reference TRBV7-9 and TRBJ2-5): DTGVSQNPRHKITKRGQNVTFRCDPISEHNRLYWYRQTLGQGPEFLTYFQNEAQLEKSRLLSDRFSAERPKGSFSTLEIQRTEQGDSAMYLCASSPTGGGIQETQYFGPGTRLLVL.

The chain recombines TRBV5-5 with TRBJ2-7; TRBD1 might be the D (6 bases). Trimming cost V 2 bases and J 2 bases, with 8 bases left between them. The CDR3 is 13 amino acids. The germline V gene has CDR1 SGHKS and CDR2 YYEKEE (reference sequence). As DNA, the CDR3 is TGTGCCAGCAGCTTTGGGGGCGCCTACGAGCAGTACTTC. Translated, it gives CASSFGGAYEQYF.

The chain combines TRBV12-3 or TRBV12-4 with TRBJ2-5, with D perhaps given as TRBD1 or TRBD2 (5 bases each). This CDR3 is built from 14 residues. V was shortened by 5 bases and J by 2 bases, with 12 bases between the two germline ends. The CDR3 reads CASSLEGPQETQYF. The CDR3 DNA follows: TGTGCCAGCAGTCTCGAGGGACCGCAAGAGACCCAGTACTTC.

This sequence joins TRBV12-3 or TRBV12-4 and TRBJ2-7; D is perhaps TRBD1 (5 bases). V was cut by 6 bases and J by 4 bases, with 19 bases left in between. The CDR3 contains 15 residues. The CDR3 DNA is TGTGCCAGCAGCCCACGACAGACCCAGATGTACGAGCAGTACTTC. Protein product: CASSPRQTQMYEQYF.

The chain recombines TRBV3-1 with TRBJ2-1; D not resolved. V lost 4 bases to trimming and J lost 8 bases, with 12 bases between them. CDR3 size: 13 residues. Looked up from germline, CDR1 is LGHDT and CDR2 is YNNKEL (reference sequence). CDR3 amino acids: CASSPFYRDEQFF. CDR3 nucleotide sequence: TGTGCCAGCAGCCCCTTTTATAGGGATGAGCAGTTCTTC.

The gene calls are TRBV5-1 and TRBJ2-1; 8 bases line up with TRBD2. V dropped 0 bases and J dropped 0; count of bases not matched to a gene: 2. CDR1 SGHRS and CDR2 YFSETQ come from the germline V gene. The length of the CDR3 is 16 residues. The CDR3 is CASSLDAGGSYNEQFF. For the CDR3, the DNA is TGCGCCAGCAGCTTGGACGCGGGGGGCTCCTACAATGAGCAGTTCTTC.

CDR3 region: CASSKGDQPQHF. The CDR3 DNA is TGTGCCAGCAGTAAAGGGGATCAGCCCCAGCATTTT. This chain links TRBV2 with TRBJ1-5, with a possible D match to TRBD1 (5 bases). Germline lookup yields CDR1 SNHLY and CDR2 FYNNEI. The V and J ends lost 5 bases and 5 bases respectively, with 7 bases between them. The CDR3 spans 12 residues.

The V gene is TRBV20-1, the J gene TRBJ2-7; 14 bases are a match to TRBD2. The CDR3 extends over 12 amino acids. The trim removed 3 bases at V and 9 bases at J, leaving 1 base unmatched. CDR1 is DFQATT, CDR2 SNEGSKA, per germline (reference sequence). CDR3 in DNA: TGCAGTGCTAGTGGGACTAGCGGGGGGCAGTACTTC. Translated: CSASGTSGGQYF.

This clonotype occurred a few times. The chain uses TRBV3-1 and TRBJ2-2; TRBD2 agrees at 8 bases. The CDR3 runs to 13 residues. The V segment lost 4 bases and the J segment 7 bases; nucleotides outside the gene matches: 2. CDR1 is LGHDT, CDR2 YNNKEL, per germline (reference sequence). The chain's CDR3 is CASSLSGGGELFF. CDR3 in DNA: TGTGCCAGCAGCCTAAGCGGGGGCGGGGAGCTGTTTTTT.

The chain carries TRBV6-1 and TRBJ1-1; D ambiguous. This CDR3 has 13 amino acids. Germline V gene sequence: CDR1 MNHNS, CDR2 SASEGT. Trimming removed 6 bases at V and 0 bases at J, with 8 bases between. The CDR3 is CASRDLLNTEAFF. CDR3 in DNA: TGTGCCAGCAGGGACCTATTGAACACTGAAGCTTTCTTT.

This clonotype was found a few times. The chain joins TRBV2 to TRBJ1-1; 9 bases are a match to TRBD1. CDR1 is SNHLY, CDR2 FYNNEI, per germline. V was pared by 4 bases and J by 1 base, with 4 bases of the junction left unmatched. The CDR3 has 15 amino acids. The CDR3 sequence: CASSGQDRGNTEAFF. DNA of the CDR3: TGTGCCAGCAGTGGGCAGGACAGGGGGAACACTGAAGCTTTCTTT.

This clonotype has only one observation. The chain combines TRBV24-1 with TRBJ2-3; D may be TRBD2 (5 bases). CDR1 is KGHDR and CDR2 is SFDVKD in the germline V gene. V lost 7 bases and J lost 2, with 9 bases in between. This CDR3 has 13 amino acids. CDR3: CATSGVDTDTQYF. The DNA of the CDR3 is TGTGCCACCAGCGGGGTCGACACAGATACGCAGTATTTT.

This clonotype occurred a few times. The chain couples TRBV5-5 to TRBJ2-3; 7 positions match TRBD2. Trimming at V came to 3 bases and at J to 6 bases, leaving 7 bases not matched to a gene. Germline-derived CDR1 and CDR2 are SGHKS and YYEKEE (reference sequence). The CDR3 is 14 residues long. The CDR3 sequence: CASSSSSGGDTQYF. Here the CDR3 DNA reads TGTGCCAGCAGCTCCTCTAGCGGCGGGGATACGCAGTATTTT.

This clonotype has a handful of counts. This chain joins TRBV5-1 and TRBJ2-5; 7 positions agree with TRBD2. CDR1 is SGHRS, CDR2 YFSETQ, per germline. The CDR3 loop spans 14 amino acids. Trimming cost V 4 bases and J 5 bases; bases outside gene matches: 8. The CDR3 loop reads CASSPGGAWETQYF. The CDR3 coding sequence is TGCGCCAGCAGCCCGGGAGGCGCCTGGGAGACCCAGTACTTC.

This clonotype was detected ten times or more. The chain uses TRBV4-1 and TRBJ2-1; D is ambiguous. Trimming removed 5 bases at V and 8 bases at J, with 25 bases between. The CDR3 has 17 amino acids. Germline CDR1 is MGHRA and CDR2 is YSYEKL. This CDR3 reads CASSTPKTPIPIDEQFF. The CDR3 DNA sequence: TGCGCCAGCAGCACGCCAAAAACACCAATCCCAATCGATGAGCAGTTCTTC.

This clonotype was observed at least ten times. The CDR3 DNA sequence: TGTGCCAGCAGCTTGGCAGATACGCAGTATTTT. It codes for CASSLADTQYF. The chain uses TRBV7-9 and TRBJ2-3; D is unresolved. Deletions cut 3 bases from V and 4 bases from J, with 2 bases between. This CDR3 spans 11 amino acids. Germline V gene data show CDR1 as SEHNR and CDR2 as FQNEAQ (reference sequence).

CDR3 DNA: TGTGCCAGCAGCGTAGACCCTTTAATCGTGCCCCAGCATTTT. Its translation: CASSVDPLIVPQHF. The chain uses TRBV5-5 and TRBJ1-5; D is unclear. This CDR3 has 14 amino acids. V lost 4 bases and J lost 9, with 17 bases in between. CDR1 and CDR2 from the germline V gene are SGHKS and YYEKEE (reference sequence).

This clonotype showed up just a few times. The chain links TRBV29-1 to TRBJ2-7; D may be TRBD1 (5 bases). Germline CDR1 is SQVTM and CDR2 is ANQGSEA. This CDR3 region has 12 residues. V was clipped by 4 bases and J by 4 bases, with 11 bases between them. In DNA form, the CDR3 reads TGCAGCGTTGGACAGACCTTTTACGAGCAGTACTTC. Its translation is CSVGQTFYEQYF.

The chain links TRBV6-1 to TRBJ2-3, with D maybe TRBD2 (5 bases). Germline CDR1 reads MNHNS; CDR2 reads SASEGT. With 3 bases removed from V and 9 bases from J, the gap between germline ends came to 13 bases. The CDR3 has 13 amino acids. The CDR3 loop reads CASSEVPGMTQYF. The CDR3 DNA sequence: TGTGCCAGCAGTGAGGTTCCGGGGATGACGCAGTATTTT.

The rearrangement joins TRBV2 to TRBJ2-1; 7 bases match TRBD2. V lost 7 bases, J lost 5 bases, and 11 bases stayed unmatched. Germline V gives CDR1 SNHLY, CDR2 FYNNEI. This CDR3 is 15 amino acids long. CDR3 in DNA: TGTGCCAGCACCCTAGAGAGGCTAGCGGACAATGAGCAGTTCTTC. This encodes CASTLERLADNEQFF.

This clonotype was picked up a small number of times. V is TRBV5-1 and J is TRBJ2-7; maybe TRBD2 (5 bases). The germline CDR1 and CDR2 sequences are SGHRS and YFSETQ. Trimming stripped 4 bases from V and 9 bases from J, with 17 bases between. CDR3 length equals 13 residues. CDR3 nucleotides: TGCGCCAGCAGCGAAGGACTCGCCCTCCGGCAGTACTTC. Protein sequence: CASSEGLALRQYF.

The V gene is TRBV20-1, the J gene TRBJ1-4; no clear D gene. The germline V gene has CDR1 DFQATT and CDR2 SNEGSKA (reference sequence). Trimming took off 0 bases at V and 8 bases at J, with 13 bases between the two ends. The length of the CDR3 is 14 residues. The CDR3 loop is CSARDQGSGEKLFF. The CDR3 region has the DNA TGCAGTGCTAGAGATCAAGGGTCGGGGGAAAAACTGTTTTTT.

This clonotype was detected a few times. J is TRBJ2-3 and V is TRBV12-3 or TRBV12-4, with D possibly TRBD1 on 7 matching bases. V lost 4 bases and J lost 3, with 14 bases in between. This CDR3 region has 15 residues. The CDR3 nucleotides are TGTGCCAGCAGTTCAGTACAGGGGAGGACAGATACGCAGTATTTT. It specifies CASSSVQGRTDTQYF.

This clonotype was found a few times. CDR3 nucleotide sequence: TGCGCCAGCAGCCCCGAATGGGCCAACGTCCTGACTTTC. This sequence encodes CASSPEWANVLTF. The chain recombines TRBV5-1 with TRBJ2-6, with unresolved D. The CDR3 extends over 13 amino acids. CDR1 is SGHRS, CDR2 YFSETQ, per germline. The V end was cut by 4 bases, the J end by 5 bases, with 7 bases between. Full variable domain (outside the CDR3, taken from reference TRBV5-1 and TRBJ2-6): KAGVTQTPRYLIKTRGQQVTLSCSPISGHRSVSWYQQTPGQGLQFLFEYFSETQRNKGNFPGRFSGRQFSNSRSEMNVSTLELGDSALYLCASSPEWANVLTFGAGSRLTVL.

This clonotype was detected only a few times. The V gene is TRBV7-2, the J gene TRBJ1-1, with TRBD1 matching 9 bases. The V gene's germline CDR1 is SGHTA and CDR2 FQGNSA. J was trimmed by 9 bases and V by 5 bases; bases with no gene match: 4. CDR3 size: 12 residues. The CDR3 DNA reads as TGTGCCAGCAGCCGGACAGGGGTGAAAGCTTTCTTT. It encodes CASSRTGVKAFF.